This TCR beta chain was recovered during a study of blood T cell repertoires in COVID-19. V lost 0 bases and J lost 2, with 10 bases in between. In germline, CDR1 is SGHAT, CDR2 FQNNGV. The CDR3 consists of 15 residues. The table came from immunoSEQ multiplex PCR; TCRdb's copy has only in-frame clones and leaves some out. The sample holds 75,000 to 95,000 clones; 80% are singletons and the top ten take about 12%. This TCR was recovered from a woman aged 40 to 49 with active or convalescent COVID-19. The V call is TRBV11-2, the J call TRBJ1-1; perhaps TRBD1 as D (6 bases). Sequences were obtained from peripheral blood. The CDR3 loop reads CASSLEGQSNTEAFF. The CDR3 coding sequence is TGTGCCAGCAGCTTAGAAGGACAGAGTAACACTGAAGCTTTCTTT.